The 19 T cell receptor beta chains in this list originate from one sample, sequenced in a study of cytomegalovirus exposure and HLA in healthy donors. Primers: 60 Vbeta forward and 13 Jbeta reverse. Using immunoSEQ multiplex PCR, the repertoire was profiled, and TCRdb retains in-frame clones only, with some absent. The sample includes 120,000 to 150,000 clones, roughly 76% of them seen just once. Sequencing was done on a sample of PBMCs. These receptors all stem from a man younger than 35 in good health and CMV-seronegative.

CDR3 loop: CASSLYGEIEQYF. CDR3 nucleotide sequence: TGTGCCAGCAGTTTATACGGAGAGATAGAGCAGTACTTC. The V gene is TRBV6-5, the J gene TRBJ2-7, with D uncertain. From germline, CDR1 is MNHEY and CDR2 SVGAGI. V was cut by 4 bases and J by 7 bases, with 14 bases left in between. The CDR3 runs 13 residues.

The chain has TRBV27 and TRBJ1-2; possibly TRBD1 for D (5 bases). The CDR3 runs 14 residues. The ends were cut back, 6 bases at V and 0 bases at J, with 11 bases in the middle. Germline V gives CDR1 MNHEY, CDR2 SMNVEV (reference sequence). The CDR3 DNA follows: TGTGCCAGCAGCGCCCAGGGCGCTAACTATGGCTACACCTTC. This encodes CASSAQGANYGYTF.

This chain links TRBV6-5 with TRBJ1-2, with 7 bases that match TRBD1. The trim removed 4 bases at V and 4 bases at J, leaving 3 bases unmatched. The CDR3 consists of 13 residues. The germline CDR1 and CDR2 sequences are MNHEY and SVGAGI. CDR3 protein: CASSLAGGYGYTF. The CDR3 DNA reads as TGTGCCAGCAGTTTAGCAGGGGGCTATGGCTACACCTTC.

This sequence joins TRBV5-1 and TRBJ1-1; 7 nucleotides align to TRBD1. The CDR3 totals 14 residues. Looked up from germline, CDR1 is SGHRS and CDR2 is YFSETQ. The V and J ends lost 4 bases and 6 bases, in that order; junction bases with no gene match: 9. CDR3: CASSLTGKISEAFF. Written as DNA, the CDR3 is TGCGCCAGCAGCCTGACAGGGAAAATCTCTGAAGCTTTCTTT. Together with reference TRBV5-1 and TRBJ1-1, the CDR3 gives the full variable domain: KAGVTQTPRYLIKTRGQQVTLSCSPISGHRSVSWYQQTPGQGLQFLFEYFSETQRNKGNFPGRFSGRQFSNSRSEMNVSTLELGDSALYLCASSLTGKISEAFFGQGTRLTVV.

The chain links TRBV27 to TRBJ1-5; TRBD1 matches at 10 bases. Germline V CDR1 and CDR2: MNHEY, SMNVEV (reference sequence). With V trimmed by 5 bases and J by 7 bases, 8 bases remained unmatched. This CDR3 contains 15 residues. The CDR3 protein is CASSPQRTGGQPQHF. As DNA, the CDR3 is TGTGCCAGCAGTCCACAGCGGACAGGGGGACAGCCCCAGCATTTT.

The sample holds one count of this clone. The chain couples TRBV6-5 to TRBJ2-1, with a tentative D call TRBD2 (5 bases). There are 15 residues in the CDR3. The V gene's germline CDR1 is MNHEY and CDR2 SVGAGI. Trimming left V 8 bases short and J 8 bases short, with 22 bases between. CDR3 loop: CASEEGGSGVDEQFF. For the CDR3, the DNA is TGTGCCAGCGAAGAGGGCGGCTCAGGCGTCGATGAGCAGTTCTTC.

This chain uses TRBV9 with TRBJ2-3; D call uncertain. In germline, CDR1 is SGDLS, CDR2 YYNGEE. Trimming pared 0 bases from V and 0 bases from J, leaving 11 bases between. This CDR3 region has 16 residues. The CDR3 sequence is CASSVVVQTSTDTQYF. The CDR3 DNA follows: TGTGCCAGCAGCGTAGTGGTGCAAACTAGCACAGATACGCAGTATTTT. Looking up the rest from reference TRBV9 and TRBJ2-3 gives the full variable domain: DSGVTQTPKHLITATGQRVTLRCSPRSGDLSVYWYQQSLDQGLQFLIQYYNGEERAKGNILERFSAQQFPDLHSELNLSSLELGDSALYFCASSVVVQTSTDTQYFGPGTRLTVL.

The chain carries TRBV18 and TRBJ1-2; D gene uncertain. The CDR3 extends over 14 amino acids. CDR1 is KGHSH, CDR2 LQKENI, per germline. Trimming removed 2 bases from V and 8 bases from J, with 15 bases in between. The CDR3 protein is CASSPYEGGDGYTF. The CDR3 DNA sequence: TGTGCCAGCTCACCATACGAGGGAGGCGACGGCTACACCTTC.

The sample holds one count of this clone. V is TRBV18 and J is TRBJ1-2; 12 nucleotides line up with TRBD1. CDR3 length: 16 residues. V lost 3 bases and J lost 4; bases outside the gene matches: 6. Per germline, CDR1 KGHSH and CDR2 LQKENI. The DNA of the CDR3 is TGTGCCAGCTCACCGGGACAGGGGGCATCAAGCTATGGCTACACCTTC. Protein product: CASSPGQGASSYGYTF.

The rearrangement links TRBV28 to TRBJ2-7; TRBD2 aligns across 8 bases. The CDR3 has 15 residues. J was trimmed by 5 bases and V by 5 bases; bases with no gene match: 11. Germline assignment: CDR1 MDHEN and CDR2 SYDVKM. For the CDR3, the DNA is TGTGCCAGCAGTAATGCCGGGACTAGGGGCCACGAGCAGTACTTC. Translating gives CASSNAGTRGHEQYF.

This clone was picked up a small number of times. The sample carries other DNA sequences with the same CDR3. The chain uses TRBV6-1 and TRBJ2-3; 9 nucleotides line up with TRBD1. V lost 1 base to trimming and J lost 4 bases; unmatched junction nucleotides: 0. CDR3 length equals 14 residues. Germline V gene sequence: CDR1 MNHNS, CDR2 SASEGT. CDR3 nucleotides: TGTGCCAGCAGTGAAGGACAGGGGGCAGATACGCAGTATTTT. Protein product: CASSEGQGADTQYF.

The rearrangement uses TRBV30 and TRBJ2-2; D call uncertain. The CDR3 is 15 amino acids. V dropped 0 bases and J dropped 1 base, with 9 bases sitting between them. Germline V CDR1 and CDR2: GTSNPN, SVGIG (reference sequence). CDR3 region: CAWSVRVGNTGELFF. The CDR3 DNA reads TGTGCCTGGAGTGTACGGGTGGGGAACACCGGGGAGCTGTTTTTT. Complete variable domain (other parts from reference TRBV30 and TRBJ2-2): SQTIHQWPATLVQPVGSPLSLECTVEGTSNPNLYWYRQAAGRGLQLLFYSVGIGQISSEVPQNLSASRPQDRQFILSSKKLLLSDSGFYLCAWSVRVGNTGELFFGEGSRLTVL.

V is TRBV6-5 and J is TRBJ2-6; 9 nucleotides align to TRBD1. With 6 bases clipped from V and 3 bases from J, the junction kept 3 bases outside the gene matches. Germline CDR1 MNHEY, CDR2 SVGAGI. The CDR3 extends over 15 amino acids. CDR3 in amino acids: CASSRQGVGANVLTF. CDR3 DNA sequence: TGTGCCAGCAGCCGACAGGGGGTTGGGGCCAACGTCCTGACTTTC.

The chain has TRBV13 and TRBJ2-1, with 13 nucleotides matching TRBD2. Trimming cost V 9 bases and J 6 bases; bases outside gene matches: 14. The CDR3 consists of 17 residues. Germline CDR1 reads PRHDT; CDR2 reads FYEKMQ (reference sequence). In DNA, the CDR3 is TGTGCCAGTGCAGAACGACTAGCGGGGGGCCGGTTCAATGAGCAGTTCTTC. This encodes CASAERLAGGRFNEQFF.

J is TRBJ2-7 and V is TRBV7-3; 11 bases are a match to TRBD2. V was clipped by 5 bases and J by 1 base; unmatched bases: 4. Germline V CDR1 and CDR2: SGHTA, FQGTGA. The CDR3 contains 15 residues. CDR3 coding DNA: TGTGCCAGCAGCCCCGGGACTAGCGGTTCCTACGAGCAGTACTTC. Translated, it gives CASSPGTSGSYEQYF.

The V gene is TRBV5-1, the J gene TRBJ2-7; 12 bases align to TRBD1. Germline lookup yields CDR1 SGHRS and CDR2 YFSETQ. The CDR3 loop spans 17 amino acids. V lost 5 bases and J lost 7; bases outside the gene matches: 16. CDR3 region: CASSRDRGLRAVGEQYF. CDR3 bases: TGCGCCAGCAGTCGGGACAGGGGGCTTAGGGCAGTGGGGGAGCAGTACTTC.

V and J are TRBV6-6 and TRBJ1-1, with TRBD1 identical over 11 bases. Germline lookup yields CDR1 MNHNY and CDR2 SVGAGI (reference sequence). Germline trimming cut 7 bases from V and 6 bases from J; bases unmatched to any gene: 7. The CDR3 covers 14 residues. The CDR3 sequence is CASNRGQGASEAFF. CDR3 nucleotide sequence: TGTGCCAGCAACCGCGGACAGGGGGCTTCTGAAGCTTTCTTT.

V is TRBV27 and J is TRBJ1-2, with TRBD1 matching 11 bases. V was clipped by 7 bases and J by 4 bases; unmatched bases: 8. The CDR3 spans 15 residues. Germline lookup yields CDR1 MNHEY and CDR2 SMNVEV (reference sequence). In nucleotides, the CDR3 is TGTGCCAGCAACCCTGGACAGGGGGCCACCTATGGCTACACCTTC. Protein product: CASNPGQGATYGYTF.

The rearrangement uses TRBV5-1 and TRBJ1-4; tentatively, D is TRBD1 (5 bases). CDR3 length equals 15 residues. The ends were cut back, 0 bases at V and 7 bases at J, with 13 bases in the middle. Germline V gene data show CDR1 as SGHRS and CDR2 as YFSETQ. The DNA of the CDR3 is TGCGCCAGCAGCTTGGATATCCTAAGGGGTGAAAAACTGTTTTTT. Encoded protein: CASSLDILRGEKLFF.